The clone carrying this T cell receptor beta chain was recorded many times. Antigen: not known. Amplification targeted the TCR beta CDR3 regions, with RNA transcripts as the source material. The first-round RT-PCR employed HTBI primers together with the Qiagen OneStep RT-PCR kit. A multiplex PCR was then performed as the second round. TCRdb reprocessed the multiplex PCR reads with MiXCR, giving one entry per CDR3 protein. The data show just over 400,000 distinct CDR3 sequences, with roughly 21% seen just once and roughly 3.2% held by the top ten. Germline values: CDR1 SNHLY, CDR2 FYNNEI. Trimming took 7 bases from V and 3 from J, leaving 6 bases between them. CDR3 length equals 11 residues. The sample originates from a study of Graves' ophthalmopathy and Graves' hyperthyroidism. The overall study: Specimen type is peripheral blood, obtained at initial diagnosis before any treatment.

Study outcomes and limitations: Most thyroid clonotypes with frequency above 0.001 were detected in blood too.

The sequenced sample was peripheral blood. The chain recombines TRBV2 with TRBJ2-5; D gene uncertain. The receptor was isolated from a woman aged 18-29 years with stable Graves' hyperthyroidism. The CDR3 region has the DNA TGTGCCAGCATGCACGAAGAGACCCAGTACTTC. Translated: CASMHEETQYF.